This T cell receptor (beta chain) emerged from a study of T cell changes during pregnancy in multiple sclerosis (dated by TCRdb to the late 2010s). For context, the study as a whole: The study looked at changes in the T cell repertoire across pregnancy in women with multiple sclerosis.

Remarks on this clone: Its antigen remains unidentified. No base quality values were provided; no much bigger clone lies one nucleotide off.

The library relied on the immunoSEQ multiplex PCR assay. The immuneACCESS repertoire file appears here via TCRdb, limited to in-frame rearrangements. These files lack a portion of the clones; in checked studies, under half of the deficit traces to unresolved V genes, and the cause of the others is not known. This sample has 30,000 to 50,000 clones in its table, and almost 95% of those were observed once. The ten largest clones represent 0.35% of the sample. CDR1 and CDR2 are read off the germline V gene as MNHEY and SVGAGI. From the cysteine up to the phenylalanine, the CDR3 has a length of 15 residues. CDR3 DNA only is kept here, 45 bases in frame from base 1. The V end loses 0 bases and the J end loses 2 bases, and a stretch of 9 bases separates them.

The receptor was derived from a female donor with multiple sclerosis, enrolled in a pregnancy study. The sequenced sample was CD4+ T cells from peripheral blood mononuclear cells, obtained after pregnancy. The sequence links TRBV6-5 to TRBJ2-3; a tentative D call is TRBD2 (6 bases match). The sequence in DNA is TGTGCCAGCAGTTACTCAGGAGGGGCCACAGATACGCAGTATTTT. Its product reads: CASSYSGGATDTQYF.